Following are 14 T cell receptor beta chains from one sample sequenced in a study of OX40 agonist ivuxolimab in advanced cancers. The data were produced by immunoSEQ multiplex PCR, yet TCRdb's version contains in-frame clones alone and is incomplete. The sample consists of around 64,000 clones, 70% to 90% of them appearing once. The input for sequencing was CD4+ or CD8+ T cells sorted from blood, taken in a trial of the OX40 agonist ivuxolimab. The source is an adult with an advanced solid tumor such as melanoma, head and neck, liver or kidney cancer.

The chain links TRBV2 to TRBJ2-6, with D possibly TRBD1 on 6 matching bases. Trimming stripped 5 bases from V and 0 bases from J, with 8 bases between. There are 15 residues in the CDR3. Per the germline V gene, CDR1 is SNHLY and CDR2 is FYNNEI. DNA of the CDR3: TGTGCCAGCAGTCCACAGGGCTCTGGGGCCAACGTCCTGACTTTC. This encodes CASSPQGSGANVLTF.

The chain is built from TRBV6-1 and TRBJ1-2, with D possibly being TRBD1 (5 bases). V was trimmed by 7 bases and J by 6 bases, leaving 18 bases between them. Germline lookup yields CDR1 MNHNS and CDR2 SASEGT. CDR3 length: 14 amino acids. This CDR3 is CASNRDERGNGYTF. Here the CDR3 DNA reads TGTGCCAGCAATCGGGACGAACGTGGGAATGGCTACACCTTC.

The chain carries TRBV7-9 and TRBJ1-2, with D possibly matching TRBD1 (5 bases). CDR3 size: 13 residues. Between the trimmed V and J ends, which lost 5 bases and 4 bases, there was a span of 11 bases. Germline V CDR1 and CDR2: SEHNR, FQNEAQ (reference sequence). The DNA for the CDR3 is TGTGCCAGCAGCCCCCCAGGGACCTATGGCTACACCTTC. Translation gives CASSPPGTYGYTF.

This rearrangement joins TRBV7-9 to TRBJ2-1, with a possible D match to TRBD1 (6 bases). V was pared by 5 bases and J by 4 bases, with 18 bases between. The germline CDR1 and CDR2 sequences are SEHNR and FQNEAQ (reference sequence). CDR3 size: 16 residues. The CDR3 reads CASSPLTGHTYNEQFF. The CDR3, as DNA: TGTGCCAGCAGCCCTCTCACGGGACATACTTACAATGAGCAGTTCTTC.

The genes are TRBV5-5 and TRBJ1-3, with 7 bases aligning to TRBD1. Germline CDR1 reads SGHKS; CDR2 reads YYEKEE (reference sequence). The CDR3 is 15 residues long. Germline trimming cut 3 bases from V and 2 bases from J; bases unmatched to any gene: 5. The CDR3: CASSYFGQAGNTIYF. The CDR3 DNA reads as TGTGCCAGCAGCTATTTCGGACAGGCTGGAAACACCATATATTTT.

V usage is TRBV27 and J usage is TRBJ2-3; 12 bases match TRBD2. The germline V gene has CDR1 MNHEY and CDR2 SMNVEV (reference sequence). The trim removed 4 bases at V and 6 bases at J, leaving 5 bases unmatched. The CDR3 sequence is 15 residues long. CDR3 sequence (DNA): TGTGCCAGCAGTTCTAGCGGGGGGGCGGGTGATACGCAGTATTTT. Translation gives CASSSSGGAGDTQYF.

The sample holds one count of this clone. This chain uses TRBV5-1 with TRBJ1-4; D call uncertain. Trimming cost V 0 bases and J 5 bases, with 8 bases left between them. This CDR3 comprises 14 residues. The germline V gene has CDR1 SGHRS and CDR2 YFSETQ. CDR3 loop: CASSLGGSNEKLFF. The DNA of the CDR3 is TGCGCCAGCAGCTTGGGGGGAAGCAATGAAAAACTGTTTTTT. Full variable domain (remainder filled in from reference TRBV5-1 and TRBJ1-4): KAGVTQTPRYLIKTRGQQVTLSCSPISGHRSVSWYQQTPGQGLQFLFEYFSETQRNKGNFPGRFSGRQFSNSRSEMNVSTLELGDSALYLCASSLGGSNEKLFFGSGTQLSVL.

The rearrangement uses TRBV4-2 and TRBJ1-3; D is uncertain. Germline V gene lookup returns CDR1 LGHNA and CDR2 YNFKEQ. This CDR3 comprises 16 residues. V dropped 9 bases and J dropped 0 bases, with 18 bases sitting between them. CDR3 in amino acids: CASKRATESSGNTIYF. The CDR3 DNA reads as TGTGCCAGTAAACGGGCGACGGAGAGCTCTGGAAACACCATATATTTT.

Only one count was recorded for this clone. J is TRBJ2-5 and V is TRBV2; 8 bases line up with TRBD2. This CDR3 has 13 residues. The trim removed 5 bases at V and 5 bases at J, leaving 4 bases unmatched. CDR1 is SNHLY and CDR2 is FYNNEI in the germline V gene. The CDR3 protein is CASSIAGRETQYF. The DNA for the CDR3 is TGTGCCAGCAGTATAGCGGGGCGGGAGACCCAGTACTTC.

The gene calls are TRBV6-5 and TRBJ1-1; possibly TRBD1 for D (6 bases). The CDR3 has 15 residues. Germline lookup yields CDR1 MNHEY and CDR2 SVGAGI. The V end was cut by 6 bases, the J end by 2 bases, with 16 bases between. CDR3 DNA sequence: TGTGCCAGCAGCACTAGACAGGTTGGTAACACTGAAGCTTTCTTT. It is translated as CASSTRQVGNTEAFF.

This chain uses TRBV18 with TRBJ1-2; 12 bases align to TRBD1. The CDR3 runs to 13 residues. Per the germline V gene, CDR1 is KGHSH and CDR2 is LQKENI. The trim removed 3 bases at V and 10 bases at J, leaving 3 bases unmatched. The CDR3 sequence: CASSPGQGASYTF. CDR3 in DNA: TGTGCCAGCTCACCGGGACAGGGGGCTTCCTACACCTTC.

The CDR3 protein is CASSVVGRGGPDTQYF. The CDR3 bases are TGTGCCAGCAGCGTAGTAGGACGGGGGGGCCCAGATACGCAGTATTTT. V gene TRBV9 combines with J gene TRBJ2-3; 8 bases are shared with TRBD2. Trimming took 0 bases from V and 4 from J; bases not matched to a gene: 7. Looked up from germline, CDR1 is SGDLS and CDR2 is YYNGEE. The CDR3 sequence is 16 residues long.

The chain recombines TRBV6-5 with TRBJ1-1; the D is unclear. Germline lookup yields CDR1 MNHEY and CDR2 SVGAGI. The germline V and J ends were trimmed by 6 bases and 0 bases, with 8 bases remaining between them. The CDR3 length is 13 residues. CDR3 region: CASRLLMNTEAFF. CDR3 nucleotides: TGTGCCAGCAGGCTACTTATGAACACTGAAGCTTTCTTT.

The rearrangement joins TRBV7-9 to TRBJ2-7; no clear D gene. Deletions cut 4 bases from V and 2 bases from J, with 12 bases between. Germline CDR1 reads SEHNR; CDR2 reads FQNEAQ (reference sequence). The CDR3 covers 14 residues. CDR3 loop: CASSSDPATYEQYF. The DNA of the CDR3 is TGTGCCAGCAGCTCGGACCCGGCAACCTACGAGCAGTACTTC. Filled out from reference TRBV7-9 and TRBJ2-7, the complete variable domain reads DTGVSQNPRHKITKRGQNVTFRCDPISEHNRLYWYRQTLGQGPEFLTYFQNEAQLEKSRLLSDRFSAERPKGSFSTLEIQRTEQGDSAMYLCASSSDPATYEQYFGPGTRLTVT.